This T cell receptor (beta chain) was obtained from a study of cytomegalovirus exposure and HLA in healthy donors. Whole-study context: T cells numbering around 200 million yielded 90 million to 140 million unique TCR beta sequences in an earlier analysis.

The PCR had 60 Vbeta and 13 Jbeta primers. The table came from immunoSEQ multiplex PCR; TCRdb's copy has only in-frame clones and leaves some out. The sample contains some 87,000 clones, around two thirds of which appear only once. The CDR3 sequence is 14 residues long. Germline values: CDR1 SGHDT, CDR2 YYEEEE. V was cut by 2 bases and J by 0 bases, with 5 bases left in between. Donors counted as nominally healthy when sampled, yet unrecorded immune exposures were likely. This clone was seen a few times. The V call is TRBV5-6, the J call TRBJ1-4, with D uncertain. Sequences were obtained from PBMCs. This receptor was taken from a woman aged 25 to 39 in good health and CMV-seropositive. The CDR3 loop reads CASSFIATNEKLFF. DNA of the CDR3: TGTGCCAGCAGCTTTATTGCAACTAATGAAAAACTGTTTTTT.